The 29 T cell receptor beta chains listed next were all sequenced from one sample in a study of cytomegalovirus exposure and HLA in healthy donors. PCR amplification relied on 60 Vbeta primers (plus 13 Jbeta primers). TCRdb keeps only in-frame clones here, not all; method: immunoSEQ multiplex PCR. The sample consists of roughly 100,000 clones, about 81% of them appearing once. The specimen sequenced was PBMCs. The receptors were gathered from a man aged 30-40 years in good health and CMV-seronegative.

The chain has TRBV7-9 and TRBJ1-4; the D is unclear. This CDR3 region has 15 residues. Trimming took off 2 bases at V and 3 bases at J, with 10 bases between the two ends. The germline gives CDR1 SEHNR, CDR2 FQNEAQ (reference sequence). In DNA, the CDR3 is TGTGCCAGCAGCTTACCTGGCGGGGCTAATGAAAAACTGTTTTTT. Translation: CASSLPGGANEKLFF.

The chain employs TRBV6-1 and TRBJ2-1, with TRBD2 identical over 9 bases. Germline V CDR1 and CDR2: MNHNS, SASEGT. J was trimmed by 3 bases and V by 5 bases; bases with no gene match: 5. CDR3 length equals 15 residues. The CDR3 here is CASSSGTSNYNEQFF. The CDR3 DNA reads TGTGCCAGCAGTTCCGGGACTAGCAACTACAATGAGCAGTTCTTC.

The chain couples TRBV18 to TRBJ1-1, with no clear D. The germline V and J ends were trimmed by 0 bases and 0 bases, with 8 bases remaining between them. This CDR3 contains 15 residues. The germline gives CDR1 KGHSH, CDR2 LQKENI. The CDR3 region is CASSPPPGMNTEAFF. The CDR3, as DNA: TGTGCCAGCTCACCACCCCCGGGTATGAACACTGAAGCTTTCTTT.

V is TRBV27 and J is TRBJ2-7; TRBD2 might be the D (5 bases). The CDR3 consists of 13 residues. Per the germline V gene, CDR1 is MNHEY and CDR2 is SMNVEV (reference sequence). V was pared by 5 bases and J by 1 base, with 9 bases between. CDR3 amino acids: CASSPWESYEQYF. The DNA for the CDR3 is TGTGCCAGCAGTCCATGGGAGTCCTACGAGCAGTACTTC.

The chain couples TRBV2 to TRBJ2-1, with 11 bases that match TRBD2. J gave up 0 bases and V 7 bases, and 8 bases lay outside the gene matches. Germline V gene lookup returns CDR1 SNHLY and CDR2 FYNNEI. The CDR3 is 17 residues long. The CDR3 loop is CASIKTSGGSSYNEQFF. The CDR3 DNA sequence: TGTGCCAGCATAAAAACTAGCGGGGGAAGCTCCTACAATGAGCAGTTCTTC.

The gene calls are TRBV25-1 and TRBJ1-4; TRBD1 might be the D (5 bases). V was cut by 0 bases and J by 2 bases, with 10 bases left in between. Germline V gene sequence: CDR1 MGHDK, CDR2 SYGVNS. CDR3 length: 16 amino acids. CDR3 DNA sequence: TGTGCCAGCAGTGAATATAACGGGGGTACTAATGAAAAACTGTTTTTT. Its translation is CASSEYNGGTNEKLFF.

A few counts support this clone. CDR3 amino acids: CASSVWGATNEKLFF. CDR3 bases: TGTGCCAGCAGCGTTTGGGGCGCAACTAATGAAAAACTGTTTTTT. The rearrangement uses TRBV9 and TRBJ1-4; D possibly corresponds to TRBD1 (5 bases). The CDR3 contains 15 residues. V was shortened by 2 bases and J by 0 bases, with 8 bases between the two germline ends. Germline V gene sequence: CDR1 SGDLS, CDR2 YYNGEE. The whole variable domain, remainder taken from reference TRBV9 and TRBJ1-4, is DSGVTQTPKHLITATGQRVTLRCSPRSGDLSVYWYQQSLDQGLQFLIQYYNGEERAKGNILERFSAQQFPDLHSELNLSSLELGDSALYFCASSVWGATNEKLFFGSGTQLSVL.

This chain uses TRBV30 with TRBJ1-1, with unresolved D. CDR1 and CDR2 from the germline V gene are GTSNPN and SVGIG (reference sequence). Trimming removed 0 bases at V and 1 base at J, with 9 bases between. The CDR3 length is 14 residues. Here the CDR3 reads CAWSVFGGNTEAFF. CDR3 sequence (DNA): TGTGCCTGGAGTGTCTTCGGCGGGAACACTGAAGCTTTCTTT. The variable domain in full, with the rest retrieved from reference TRBV30 and TRBJ1-1, is SQTIHQWPATLVQPVGSPLSLECTVEGTSNPNLYWYRQAAGRGLQLLFYSVGIGQISSEVPQNLSASRPQDRQFILSSKKLLLSDSGFYLCAWSVFGGNTEAFFGQGTRLTVV.

The rearrangement links TRBV6-4 to TRBJ2-6, with a possible D match to TRBD1 (5 bases). CDR3 length: 18 residues. The V end lost 7 bases, the J end lost 1 base, and 20 bases lay between the germline ends. Germline V lookup: CDR1 MRHNA, CDR2 SNTAGT. The CDR3 here is CASNSSRGPKSGANVLTF. DNA for the CDR3: TGTGCCAGCAATTCTTCAAGGGGTCCTAAGTCTGGGGCCAACGTCCTGACTTTC.

The J gene is TRBJ2-1, the V gene TRBV7-9, with D possibly matching TRBD2 (6 bases). CDR1 and CDR2 from the germline V gene are SEHNR and FQNEAQ (reference sequence). CDR3 length equals 15 residues. Trimming left V 9 bases short and J 2 bases short, with 17 bases between. As DNA, the CDR3 is TGTGCCAGGACCCCCCCGGGGGATACCTACAATGAGCAGTTCTTC. Translating it yields CARTPPGDTYNEQFF.

With respect to this clone: The same CDR3 is also encoded by other DNA sequences in this sample. V is TRBV19 and J is TRBJ1-4; D unresolved. The CDR3 is 14 amino acids. Germline lookup yields CDR1 LNHDA and CDR2 SQIVND (reference sequence). V shed 4 bases and J shed 8 bases, with 14 bases lying between them. The chain's CDR3 is CASSTSGVREKLFF. In DNA form, the CDR3 reads TGTGCCAGTAGTACCTCCGGGGTTCGGGAAAAACTGTTTTTT.

V and J are TRBV30 and TRBJ2-2; TRBD1 might be the D (6 bases). V was trimmed by 2 bases and J by 4 bases, leaving 11 bases between them. Germline loops: CDR1 GTSNPN, CDR2 SVGIG (reference sequence). CDR3 size: 14 residues. CDR3 bases: TGTGCCTGGAGTCTGAAAGGGGGCACCGGGGAGCTGTTTTTT. This encodes CAWSLKGGTGELFF.

J is TRBJ1-2 and V is TRBV6-1; D unclear. Per the germline V gene, CDR1 is MNHNS and CDR2 is SASEGT. Trimming left V 8 bases short and J 8 bases short, with 15 bases between. The CDR3 runs to 12 residues. CDR3 in DNA: TGTGCCAGCCGAGAACACGGGAACGGCTACACCTTC. This translates into CASREHGNGYTF.

The gene calls are TRBV19 and TRBJ2-1, with 7 bases lining up with TRBD1. Losses at the gene ends were 6 bases for V and 9 bases for J; bases not matched to a gene: 5. This CDR3 contains 12 residues. Per the germline V gene, CDR1 is LNHDA and CDR2 is SQIVND (reference sequence). CDR3 DNA: TGTGCCAGTAGCAATACAGGGGTTGAGCAGTTCTTC. Translated, it gives CASSNTGVEQFF. Looking up the rest from reference TRBV19 and TRBJ2-1 gives the full variable domain: DGGITQSPKYLFRKEGQNVTLSCEQNLNHDAMYWYRQDPGQGLRLIYYSQIVNDFQKGDIAEGYSVSREKKESFPLTVTSAQKNPTAFYLCASSNTGVEQFFGPGTRLTVL.

This clone was seen a single time. The V and J genes are TRBV9 and TRBJ2-5; 9 bases map to TRBD1. Per germline, CDR1 SGDLS and CDR2 YYNGEE. The ends lost 4 bases at V and 1 base at J; junction bases unmatched: 2. There are 14 residues in the CDR3. CDR3 nucleotide sequence: TGTGCCAGCAGCTGGGGACAGGGCCAAGAGACCCAGTACTTC. Amino acids: CASSWGQGQETQYF.

In its sample, this clone was seen a few times. The CDR3 sequence is CASSYSEGKYGYTF. The DNA of the CDR3 is TGTGCCAGCAGTTACTCGGAGGGGAAATATGGCTACACCTTC. This sequence joins TRBV6-6 and TRBJ1-2, with a possible D match to TRBD1 (5 bases). The V gene lost 0 bases and the J gene lost 5 bases, with 10 bases spanning the gap. Germline loops: CDR1 MNHNY, CDR2 SVGAGI (reference sequence). The CDR3 extends over 14 amino acids.

This clone came up a few times. The chain carries TRBV5-1 and TRBJ2-6; 11 bases map to TRBD1. The ends lost 4 bases at V and 3 bases at J; junction bases unmatched: 12. There are 19 residues in the CDR3. CDR1 SGHRS and CDR2 YFSETQ come from the germline V gene. The CDR3 sequence is CASSLLGQGGFGGANVLTF. In DNA form, the CDR3 reads TGCGCCAGCAGCCTCCTGGGACAGGGGGGATTCGGTGGGGCCAACGTCCTGACTTTC.

V is TRBV4-3 and J is TRBJ2-7; 7 bases align to TRBD2. The CDR3 has 15 residues. Germline V CDR1 and CDR2: LGHNA, YSLEER. V was pared by 0 bases and J by 6 bases, with 8 bases of the junction left unmatched. As DNA, the CDR3 is TGCGCCAGCAGCCAAGACCTAGCGGCCCCCGGCGAGCAGTACTTC. Amino acids: CASSQDLAAPGEQYF.

V gene TRBV7-2 combines with J gene TRBJ2-3; D is unresolved. CDR1 SGHTA and CDR2 FQGNSA come from the germline V gene. CDR3 length: 12 amino acids. With 5 bases removed from V and 5 bases from J, the gap between germline ends came to 8 bases. The chain's CDR3 is CASSRYQDTQYF. DNA of the CDR3: TGTGCCAGCAGCCGGTACCAAGATACGCAGTATTTT.

The chain couples TRBV5-1 to TRBJ1-4; D is unresolved. V was shortened by 1 base and J by 0 bases, with 7 bases between the two germline ends. From germline, CDR1 is SGHRS and CDR2 YFSETQ. This CDR3 is built from 15 residues. CDR3 protein: CASSLRGATNEKLFF. In DNA form, the CDR3 reads TGCGCCAGCAGCTTGAGAGGTGCAACTAATGAAAAACTGTTTTTT.

The chain couples TRBV9 to TRBJ1-1; D might be TRBD1 (5 bases). CDR1 and CDR2 from the germline V gene are SGDLS and YYNGEE. V was pared by 2 bases and J by 1 base, with 12 bases between. CDR3 length equals 15 residues. The CDR3 region is CASSVEGASNTEAFF. The CDR3 DNA follows: TGTGCCAGCAGCGTGGAAGGGGCGTCGAACACTGAAGCTTTCTTT.

V and J are TRBV4-3 and TRBJ1-3, with D hard to call. CDR3 length equals 16 residues. The V gene's germline CDR1 is LGHNA and CDR2 YSLEER. Trimming left V 0 bases short and J 1 base short, with 10 bases between. The CDR3 DNA reads TGCGCCAGCAGCCAAGAGTTCAGGACTTCTGGAAACACCATATATTTT. It yields the protein CASSQEFRTSGNTIYF.

This sequence joins TRBV20-1 and TRBJ1-2; no firm D call. The CDR3 runs to 11 residues. V lost 6 bases to trimming and J lost 10 bases, with 15 bases between them. Looked up from germline, CDR1 is DFQATT and CDR2 is SNEGSKA (reference sequence). CDR3 nucleotides: TGCAGTGCCGAGCGGCGATTTCCCTACACCTTC. This sequence encodes CSAERRFPYTF.

This clone was counted only a few times. The rearrangement links TRBV7-9 to TRBJ2-2; 11 nucleotides agree with TRBD2. V gave up 0 bases and J gave up 5 bases; unmatched junction bases: 2. The CDR3 contains 16 residues. Germline assignment: CDR1 SEHNR and CDR2 FQNEAQ (reference sequence). The CDR3 sequence: CASSLARTSGTGELFF. DNA for the CDR3: TGTGCCAGCAGCTTAGCGCGGACTAGCGGGACCGGGGAGCTGTTTTTT.

The V call is TRBV11-2, the J call TRBJ2-2; 9 bases match TRBD2. Losses at the gene ends were 1 base for V and 3 bases for J; bases not matched to a gene: 9. CDR1 and CDR2 from the germline V gene are SGHAT and FQNNGV. This CDR3 is 18 amino acids long. The CDR3, as DNA: TGTGCCAGCAGCTTAGCCGGGACTAGCTTCGGATACACCGGGGAGCTGTTTTTT. Translated: CASSLAGTSFGYTGELFF.

This chain uses TRBV11-2 with TRBJ2-7; 12 bases fit TRBD2. CDR1 and CDR2 (germline): SGHAT, FQNNGV. V shed 4 bases, J shed 1 base, and the junction held 11 bases outside the gene matches. This CDR3 has 18 residues. CDR3 region: CASSSSTSGSWVSYEQYF. The CDR3 region has the DNA TGTGCCAGCAGCTCCTCGACTAGCGGGAGTTGGGTTTCCTACGAGCAGTACTTC.

The chain is built from TRBV4-3 and TRBJ2-3, with D maybe TRBD2 (5 bases). This CDR3 is 14 amino acids long. Deletions cut 1 base from V and 0 bases from J, with 5 bases between. CDR1 and CDR2 (germline): LGHNA, YSLEER. The CDR3 protein is CASSQGGSTDTQYF. The DNA for the CDR3 is TGCGCCAGCAGCCAAGGAGGGAGCACAGATACGCAGTATTTT.

The chain couples TRBV5-6 to TRBJ1-1; 9 nucleotides align to TRBD1. J lost 4 bases, V lost 0 bases, and 10 bases had no gene match. Germline loops: CDR1 SGHDT, CDR2 YYEEEE. The CDR3 loop spans 17 amino acids. CDR3 sequence (DNA): TGTGCCAGCAGCTTGGCGGACAGGGGCAACGTGTTCACTGAAGCTTTCTTT. It translates to CASSLADRGNVFTEAFF.

The gene calls are TRBV19 and TRBJ1-1; TRBD1 aligns across 10 bases. The germline V gene encodes CDR1 LNHDA and CDR2 SQIVND (reference sequence). With 1 base clipped from V and 3 bases from J, the junction kept 2 bases outside the gene matches. CDR3 size: 15 residues. The CDR3 loop is CASSIVGQGDTEAFF. CDR3 DNA sequence: TGTGCCAGTAGTATAGTCGGACAGGGGGACACTGAAGCTTTCTTT.